The clone carrying this T cell receptor beta chain was picked up one time. Its antigen remains unidentified. The sample originates from a study of vaccination effects on CD4 cells after COVID-19. Prior to sequencing, the ViraFEST assay stimulated PBMC with viral peptide pools, which expanded the antigen-specific CD4+ T cells. Following culture for approximately ten days, CD4+ T cells were isolated. Each person got two doses of an mRNA SARS-CoV-2 vaccine, BNT162b2 or mRNA-1273. Sequenced by immunoSEQ multiplex PCR; TCRdb stores in-frame clones only, minus some. The table includes 65,000 to 75,000 clones, about 74% detected once. The V gene's germline CDR1 is LGHNT and CDR2 FRNRAP. The CDR3 consists of 13 residues. V was pared by 5 bases and J by 4 bases, with 1 base of the junction left unmatched.

This material consisted of CD4+ T cells from PBMCs cultured with HCoV-229E spike peptides, taken after COVID-19 vaccination. This chain joins TRBV12-5 and TRBJ2-1; TRBD1 matches at 8 bases. This receptor was taken from a human donor who received a COVID-19 vaccine. The CDR3 sequence: CASGGTGYNEQFF. The CDR3 nucleotides read TGTGCTAGTGGTGGGACAGGATACAATGAGCAGTTCTTC.